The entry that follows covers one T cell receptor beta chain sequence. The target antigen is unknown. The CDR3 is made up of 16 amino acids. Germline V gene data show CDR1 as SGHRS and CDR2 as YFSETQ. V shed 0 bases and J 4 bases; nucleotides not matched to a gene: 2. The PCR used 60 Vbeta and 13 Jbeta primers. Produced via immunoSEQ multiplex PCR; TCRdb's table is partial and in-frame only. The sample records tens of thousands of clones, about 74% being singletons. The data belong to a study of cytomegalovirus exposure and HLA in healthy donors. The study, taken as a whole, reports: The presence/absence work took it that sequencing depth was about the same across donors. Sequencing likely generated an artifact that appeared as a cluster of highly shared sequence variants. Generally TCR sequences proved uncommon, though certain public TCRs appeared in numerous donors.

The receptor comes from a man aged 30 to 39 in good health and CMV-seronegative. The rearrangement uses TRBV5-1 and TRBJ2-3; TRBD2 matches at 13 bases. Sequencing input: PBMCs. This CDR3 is CASSLGLAGGADTQYF. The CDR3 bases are TGCGCCAGCAGCTTGGGACTAGCGGGAGGCGCAGATACGCAGTATTTT.